This T cell receptor beta chain was recorded in a study of Ad26.COV2.S vaccination and SARS-CoV-2 variants. Study details: Participants got Ad26.COV2.S intramuscularly, once or twice 56 days apart. Broader study findings: Breadth, reportedly substantial, characterized the spike-specific CD8+ and CD4+ T cell responses after vaccination. Measurement of non-spike TCR breadth gave similar results in vaccine and placebo recipients.

Repertoires were generated with immunoSEQ multiplex PCR, while TCRdb's copy carries only in-frame clones and drops some. The sample consists of a few hundred thousand clones, roughly 91% of them appearing once. About this clone itself: Its antigen is unidentified. This same CDR3 is encoded by further DNA sequences in the sample.

The treatment is: around 19 received Ad26.COV2.S at low or high dose, single or two shots; 5 received placebo; per-sample allocation not given. Specimen acquisition occurred on day 63 following the initial vaccine or placebo injection. An Ad26 vector that expressed Wuhan-strain SARS-CoV-2 spike constituted the vaccine. CDR3 length equals 13 residues. V lost 4 bases, J lost 0 bases, and 7 bases lay in between. Germline assignment: CDR1 SGHDT and CDR2 YYEEEE. Source: peripheral blood, taken in a trial of Ad26.COV2.S vaccine versus placebo. This sequence joins TRBV5-6 and TRBJ1-1; unclear D gene. The receptor was isolated from a person aged 18-65 years who received the Ad26.COV2.S COVID-19 vaccine or a placebo. CDR3 residues: CASSLTMNTEAFF. In DNA form, the CDR3 reads TGTGCCAGCAGCCTGACCATGAACACTGAAGCTTTCTTT. The entire variable domain, with the rest obtained from reference TRBV5-6 and TRBJ1-1, is as follows: DAGVTQSPTHLIKTRGQQVTLRCSPKSGHDTVSWYQQALGQGPQFIFQYYEEEERQRGNFPDRFSGHQFPNYSSELNVNALLLGDSALYLCASSLTMNTEAFFGQGTRLTVV.